This TCR beta chain was obtained from a study of T cells in Graves' hyperthyroidism and ophthalmopathy. RNA transcripts were the template for amplifying TCR beta CDR3 regions. With the HTBI primer set, the TCR CDR3 went through a first round of RT-PCR. TCRdb re-derived calls from the multiplex PCR reads in MiXCR, one entry per CDR3 protein. The sample shows roughly 500,000 distinct CDR3 sequences, around a quarter of them seen only once. The CDR3 has 13 amino acids. Germline V gives CDR1 LGHNA, CDR2 YNFKEQ. Germline trimming cut 2 bases from V and 3 bases from J; bases unmatched to any gene: 0. This clonotype was seen ten or more times. Reasons for excluding patients were uncontrolled infection, other autoimmune disease, pregnancy or lactation. Orbital computed tomography, thyroid ultrasound, serum thyroxine and TRAb, and clinical symptoms together informed the diagnoses.

The origin of this receptor is a woman under 40 with Graves' ophthalmopathy. The specimen was blood. The V gene is TRBV4-2, the J gene TRBJ2-7; 8 bases match TRBD1. The CDR3 nucleotides read TGTGCCAGCAGCCAAACAGGGGGCTACGAGCAGTACTTC. This sequence encodes CASSQTGGYEQYF.